A single T cell receptor (beta chain) is shown here with its context. Which antigen it targets is not known. No clone much larger than this one lies a single base away; base qualities are absent. TCRbeta CDR3 regions were amplified from genomic DNA by means of the immunoSEQ Assay, a bias-controlled multiplex PCR. In the original analysis: The number of nucleated cells in each sample was estimated from the amplification of reference gene primers within the assay. To quantify the absolute abundance of each unique TCRbeta CDR3 rearrangement, sequence reads were collapsed and filtered. Productive Simpson clonality was computed per sample as the square root of Simpson's diversity index over productive rearrangements. Imported from immuneACCESS, the table was reduced by TCRdb to in-frame sequences with V and J called. These copies leave out some clones; in studies compared against another copy, an unresolved V gene accounts for under half, and the cause of the remainder is not known. The V and J calls and clone size are taken from that table; D and trimming were inferred from the DNA. The sample yields roughly 200,000 clones; under 90% were counted once. Clones ranked in the top ten supply 15% to 20% of the sample.

The sample comes from a study of blood T cell repertoires in COVID-19 (dated by TCRdb to 2018 to 2020). Background on the whole study: Collaborator samples came from the United States, Italy and Spain and covered acute and convalescent phases of COVID-19. The material from the prospective study consisted of cDNA or gDNA derived from T cells, B-cell-depleted T cells, or PBMCs. The dataset comprised deeply sampled blood TCRbeta repertoires from subjects exposed to, actively infected with, or recovered from COVID-19. The repertoires were made available in a free public database intended to serve as a resource for research on the immune response to SARS-CoV-2. The samples were drawn from two sources: the first 160 participants of the ongoing ImmuneRACE study, and some 1,300 subjects contributed by 6 global collaborators. A de-identified subject ID, COVID-19 status, age in years and sex were almost always included in the sample metadata. HLA class I and class II types, where available, came from metadata supplied by the sample provider rather than from assay-based typing.

Taken from cysteine to phenylalanine, the CDR3 has 11 residues. The retained sequence is limited to the CDR3, 33 bases, with the frame set at the first base. For CDR1 and CDR2, the germline V gene (reference sequence) lists LGHDT and YNNKEL. A distance of 4 bases separates the germline ends of V and J, which lose 6 bases and 5 bases respectively. One collaborating source in Seattle enrolled patients while the patients were actively infected and followed the patients over time throughout the course of disease. Each collaborating institution followed its own protocols to collect whole blood in K2EDTA tubes. Collaborator samples were shipped for TCRbeta analysis as frozen whole blood, isolated PBMCs, or DNA extracted from either sample type. What the authors observed across the whole study: How much clinical and demographic metadata was included differed by source and by participant, and the metadata was provided uncurated.

The sample taken for sequencing was peripheral blood. Recombination joined TRBV3-1 (or the pseudogene TRBV3-2) with TRBJ2-2, with an unclear D gene assignment. This TCR was recovered from a person aged 70 to 85 with COVID-19, enrolled during active disease. This receptor has the CDR3 CASSSTGELFF. The sequence in DNA is TGTGCCAGCAGTTCAACCGGGGAGCTGTTTTTT.